This T cell receptor (beta chain) came from a study of CD8 T cells in ankylosing spondylitis. Trimming removed 5 bases from V and 2 bases from J, with 19 bases in between. CDR1 and CDR2 (germline): SQVTM, ANQGSEA. This CDR3 has 16 residues. Study-level findings and limits: Typical of ankylosing spondylitis blood, it appeared, was a TCR beta motif of eight highly homologous variants. Disease-linked clones reportedly concentrated significantly in matched ankylosing spondylitis synovial fluid.

By quantitative 5'-RACE with molecular barcodes, the TCR beta libraries were made. One entry per CDR3 protein results from TCRdb running MiXCR on the 5' RACE reads. The sample carries a few hundred thousand distinct CDR3 sequences, around 20% recorded once. In its sample, this clonotype was seen a few times. The antigen is not known. This TCR was recovered from a female donor with ankylosing spondylitis or in good health (not recorded which). The specimen was blood, either unsorted or a sorted T cell fraction (not recorded which). The chain combines TRBV29-1 with TRBJ2-1, with D possibly being TRBD2 (7 bases). CDR3 loop: CSVLGGAGPTYNEQFF. The CDR3 DNA sequence: TGCAGCGTTCTGGGGGGGGCAGGACCAACCTACAATGAGCAGTTCTTC.